Below, 7 T cell receptor beta chains from the same sample are listed, as sequenced in a study of human T cells and chemical hapten exposure. TCRdb used MiXCR to reprocess the RACE reads, holding one entry per CDR3 protein. The table includes approximately 160,000 distinct CDR3 sequences, roughly 26% detected once. Documented time point: patch test 3, about 24 weeks after DPC sensitization. The treatment was: therapeutic diphenylcyclopropenone sensitization with weekly scalp DPC. Specimen: whole blood, collected in connection with sensitization to the hapten diphenylcyclopropenone (DPC). The receptors shown here come from a woman aged 18-30 years with alopecia areata. Some clones in this sample may be carry-over from other donors' samples.

This clonotype has just a few counts. The chain joins TRBV24-1 to TRBJ2-3; D unclear. The germline V and J ends were trimmed by 1 base and 6 bases, with 4 bases remaining between them. This CDR3 is 12 amino acids long. Germline V gene data show CDR1 as KGHDR and CDR2 as SFDVKD. Here the CDR3 DNA reads TGTGCCACCAGTGATTTACGGGATACGCAGTATTTT. The encoded protein is CATSDLRDTQYF.

V gene TRBV5-5 combines with J gene TRBJ1-2; perhaps TRBD1 as D (5 bases). The V gene lost 6 bases and the J gene lost 2 bases, with 8 bases spanning the gap. The CDR3 runs to 12 residues. The germline CDR1 and CDR2 sequences are SGHKS and YYEKEE (reference sequence). In nucleotides, the CDR3 is TGTGCCAGCATCGCAGGGAACTATGGCTACACCTTC. Translated: CASIAGNYGYTF.

This clonotype was observed a few times. The V call is TRBV9, the J call TRBJ2-3; D may match TRBD1 or TRBD2 (6 bases each). CDR1 is SGDLS and CDR2 is YYNGEE in the germline V gene. The CDR3 totals 16 residues. Deletions cut 4 bases from V and 4 bases from J, with 19 bases between. The DNA for the CDR3 is TGTGCCAGCAGCCCACAGGGTACGGGGGAGCCAGATACGCAGTATTTT. Protein sequence: CASSPQGTGEPDTQYF.

This clonotype was counted many times. The chain carries TRBV25-1 and TRBJ1-4, with D possibly being TRBD1 (5 bases). CDR3 length: 18 amino acids. Germline CDR1 reads MGHDK; CDR2 reads SYGVNS. Trimming removed 1 base at V and 2 bases at J, with 17 bases between. The CDR3 nucleotides are TGTGCCAGCAGTGAATTAGGGATGGTTGGGACGACTAATGAAAAACTGTTTTTT. Translating it yields CASSELGMVGTTNEKLFF.

There are a few counts of this clonotype. The rearrangement links TRBV5-5 to TRBJ2-5; no clear D. In germline, CDR1 is SGHKS, CDR2 YYEKEE (reference sequence). The CDR3 spans 12 residues. V was shortened by 5 bases and J by 3 bases, with 8 bases between the two germline ends. DNA for the CDR3: TGTGCCAGCAGTGGACCGGAAGAGACCCAGTACTTC. This encodes CASSGPEETQYF.

This clonotype has more than one count but fewer than ten. V gene TRBV5-1 combines with J gene TRBJ1-1, with 10 bases identical to TRBD1. Germline assignment: CDR1 SGHRS and CDR2 YFSETQ. V lost 2 bases and J lost 7; bases outside the gene matches: 2. The length of the CDR3 is 13 residues. The CDR3 protein is CASSFRDRGEAFF. The DNA of the CDR3 is TGCGCCAGCAGCTTCCGGGACAGGGGTGAAGCTTTCTTT.

This chain links TRBV20-1 with TRBJ2-7; 7 positions agree with TRBD2. This CDR3 comprises 13 residues. Unmatched junction bases numbered 4, after V lost 3 bases and J lost 2 bases. Germline loops: CDR1 DFQATT, CDR2 SNEGSKA (reference sequence). The CDR3 region has the DNA TGCAGTGCTAGCGGGGGGACCACCTACGAGCAGTACTTC. This encodes CSASGGTTYEQYF.